One TCR beta chain is described in this entry. Its antigen is as yet unknown. The data originate from a study of cytomegalovirus exposure and HLA in healthy donors. The wider study: A data release that came early held around 85 million unique TCRs from HLA-typed donors. Ancestry clustering placed more than 80% of under 450 genotyped donors in the Caucasian-associated cluster. Study results and limitations: Presence/absence results assume similar sequencing depth per donor, which may not hold.

Trimming took 4 bases from V and 3 from J, leaving 26 bases between them. The CDR3 loop spans 18 amino acids. Per germline, CDR1 SGDLS and CDR2 YYNGEE. It was with 60 Vbeta and 13 Jbeta primers that the PCR ran. Some clones are missing from TCRdb's copy, which holds only in-frame ones; the method was immunoSEQ multiplex PCR. This sample has over 130,000 clones; over 75% occur once, and the top ten carry more than 0.5%. The receptor's source is a woman aged 40 to 50 in good health and CMV-seronegative. Sequenced input: PBMCs. The V and J genes are TRBV9 and TRBJ2-7, with D possibly being TRBD2 (6 bases). The DNA for the CDR3 is TGTGCCAGCAGCCCCCGACCTTCCGGGAGACACGTAGGCTACGAGCAGTACTTC. Residues: CASSPRPSGRHVGYEQYF.